This T cell receptor beta chain was recorded in a study of shared T cell receptors in the human thymus. The CDR3 contains 16 residues. The V and J ends lost 1 base and 4 bases, in that order; junction bases with no gene match: 8. Germline V lookup: CDR1 SGDLS, CDR2 YYNGEE. Sequencing used immunoSEQ multiplex PCR; TCRdb keeps in-frame clones, though not all of them. The sample includes over 450,000 clones, approximately 80% of them seen just once. These same records also appear under a second study, on human thymus T cells. From that paper: In corrective heart surgery, resections were taken, and these provided the thymus tissue.

This receptor was obtained from a boy younger than two with a congenital heart defect. Sequences were obtained from thymocytes. This rearrangement joins TRBV9 to TRBJ2-7, with 10 nucleotides matching TRBD2. This CDR3 reads CASSVRPSGRAYEQYF. CDR3 in DNA: TGTGCCAGCAGCGTAAGACCTAGCGGGAGAGCATACGAGCAGTACTTC.